Each of the 6 T cell receptor beta chains below was sequenced from the same sample in a study of T-cell memory formation after mild COVID-19 (dated by TCRdb to the early 2020s). The method was 5' RACE. Sequencing was carried out with an Illumina NovaSeq 6000. TCRdb reanalyzed the raw reads on its own, using fastp at Q25 for trimming and MiXCR for clone calling, and kept in-frame beta chains. Entries that share a CDR3 protein sequence are merged under the most common genes and DNA. The table for this sample lists under 550,000 distinct CDR3 sequences; more than 15% of them were counted only once. The ten largest clones represent 20% to 25% of the sample. Sequenced: PBMCs or a T cell subset sorted from them (not recorded which). These receptor sequences come from a man in his late teens or twenties who had mild COVID-19 (a few samples of this study predate the infection). The sample titles of this study are shuffled in the database, so cell type and time point are left out; the donor was told from shared clones.

This chain joins TRBV2 and TRBJ2-3; tentatively, D is TRBD1 or TRBD2 (5 bases each). The CDR3 is 14 amino acids. V was pared by 6 bases and J by 6 bases, with 16 bases between. Germline CDR1 is SNHLY and CDR2 is FYNNEI. The CDR3 DNA reads as TGTGCCAGCAGCCCCCGTGACGGGGCGGATACGCAGTATTTT. This encodes CASSPRDGADTQYF. Based on the CDR3 plus reference TRBV2 and TRBJ2-3, the full variable domain is EPEVTQTPSHQVTQMGQEVILRCVPISNHLYFYWYRQILGQKVEFLVSFYNNEISEKSEIFDDQFSVERPDGSNFTLKIRSTKLEDSAMYFCASSPRDGADTQYFGPGTRLTVL.

This clonotype was picked up a small number of times. The genes are TRBV15 and TRBJ1-5; D not resolved. V was cut by 5 bases and J by 0 bases, with 11 bases left in between. Germline V CDR1 and CDR2: LNHNV, YYDKDF (reference sequence). The CDR3 runs 15 residues. CDR3 sequence: CATSHDGNSNQPQHF. The CDR3 DNA reads TGTGCCACCAGCCACGACGGGAATAGCAATCAGCCCCAGCATTTT.

The chain combines TRBV28 with TRBJ1-1, with 7 bases aligning to TRBD1. There are 16 residues in the CDR3. The germline CDR1 and CDR2 sequences are MDHEN and SYDVKM. Trimming took 2 bases from V and 5 from J; bases not matched to a gene: 11. In DNA, the CDR3 is TGTGCCAGCAGTTTAAGTACAGGGGCCCTGGGGACTGAAGCTTTCTTT. This codes for CASSLSTGALGTEAFF.

This clonotype was recorded a few times. The chain couples TRBV2 to TRBJ2-2, with 9 bases fitting TRBD1. Germline V gene lookup returns CDR1 SNHLY and CDR2 FYNNEI. The J segment lost 3 bases and the V segment lost 4 bases, leaving 12 bases of the junction unmatched. The CDR3 consists of 18 residues. The CDR3 nucleotides read TGTGCCAGCAGTGTCACCCCCCGGGACAGGGTTGACACCGGGGAGCTGTTTTTT. Translating it yields CASSVTPRDRVDTGELFF.

The V gene is TRBV7-9, the J gene TRBJ2-7; a weak D match, TRBD2 (5 bases). Germline-derived CDR1 and CDR2 are SEHNR and FQNEAQ (reference sequence). Trimming shortened V by 6 bases and J by 4 bases, and 25 bases separated the two germline ends. The CDR3 has 17 residues. CDR3 bases: TGTGCCAGCAGTTTTGCTGAGCGGCAGGTAGTTAGTTACGAGCAGTACTTC. Protein: CASSFAERQVVSYEQYF.

The rearrangement uses TRBV29-1 and TRBJ1-2; no clear D gene. The CDR3 has 11 amino acids. Looked up from germline, CDR1 is SQVTM and CDR2 is ANQGSEA. V lost 3 bases to trimming and J lost 13 bases, with 15 bases between them. CDR3: CSVELQRSATF. As DNA, the CDR3 is TGCAGCGTTGAGCTACAGCGGTCGGCCACCTTC.